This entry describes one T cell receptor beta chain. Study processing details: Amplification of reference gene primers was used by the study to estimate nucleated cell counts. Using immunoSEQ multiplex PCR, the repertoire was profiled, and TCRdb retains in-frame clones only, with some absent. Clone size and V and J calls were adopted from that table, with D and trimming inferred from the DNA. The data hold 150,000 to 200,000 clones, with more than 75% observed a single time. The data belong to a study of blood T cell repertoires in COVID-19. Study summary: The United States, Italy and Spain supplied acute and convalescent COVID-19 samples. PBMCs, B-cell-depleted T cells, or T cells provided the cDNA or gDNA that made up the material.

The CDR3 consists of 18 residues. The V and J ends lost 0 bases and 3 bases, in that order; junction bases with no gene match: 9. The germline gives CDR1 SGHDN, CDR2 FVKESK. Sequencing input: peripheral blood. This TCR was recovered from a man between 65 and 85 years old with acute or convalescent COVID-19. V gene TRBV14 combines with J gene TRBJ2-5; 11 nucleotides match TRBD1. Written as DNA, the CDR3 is TGTGCCAGCAGCCAAGACCCGAGGGACAGGGGGTTGGAAGAGACCCAGTACTTC. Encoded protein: CASSQDPRDRGLEETQYF.